What follows are 2 T cell receptor beta chains derived from one specimen sequenced in a study of T cells in Graves' hyperthyroidism and ophthalmopathy. TCR beta CDR3 regions were amplified from RNA. An initial round of RT-PCR targeting the TCR CDR3 relied on the HTBI primer set. From the multiplex PCR reads, TCRdb called clonotypes with MiXCR, one entry per CDR3 protein. This table holds about 400,000 distinct CDR3 sequences, approximately 15% found once. The sequenced sample consisted of blood. Every receptor here comes from a woman under 30 with Graves' hyperthyroidism.

This clonotype was observed a few times. This chain connects TRBV3-1 to TRBJ2-5; 13 positions match TRBD2. The V gene's germline CDR1 is LGHDT and CDR2 YNNKEL (reference sequence). V trimming: 6 bases; J trimming: 5 bases; junction bases outside the gene matches: 9. The CDR3 extends over 16 amino acids. Here the CDR3 reads CASRLAGGSGVETQYF. In DNA, the CDR3 is TGTGCCAGCAGACTAGCGGGAGGGTCAGGGGTGGAGACCCAGTACTTC.

This clonotype appeared many times. This chain connects TRBV6-6 to TRBJ2-2; perhaps TRBD2 as D (5 bases). Germline V CDR1 and CDR2: MNHNY, SVGAGI (reference sequence). V was pared by 2 bases and J by 8 bases, with 6 bases between. The CDR3 contains 12 residues. This CDR3 reads CASSYTGGELFF. The CDR3, as DNA: TGTGCCAGCAGTTACACGGGGGGGGAGCTGTTTTTT.